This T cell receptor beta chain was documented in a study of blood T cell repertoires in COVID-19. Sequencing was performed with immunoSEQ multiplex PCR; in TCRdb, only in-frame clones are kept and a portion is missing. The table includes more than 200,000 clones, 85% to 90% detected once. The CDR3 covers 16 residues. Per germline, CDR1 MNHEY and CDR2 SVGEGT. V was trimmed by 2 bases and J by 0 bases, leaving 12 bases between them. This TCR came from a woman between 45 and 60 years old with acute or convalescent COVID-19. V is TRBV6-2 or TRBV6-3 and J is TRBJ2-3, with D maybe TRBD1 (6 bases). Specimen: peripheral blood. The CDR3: CASSYPQGLSTDTQYF. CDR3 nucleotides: TGTGCCAGCAGTTACCCACAGGGCTTAAGCACAGATACGCAGTATTTT.